This T cell receptor (beta chain) was recorded in a study of T cells expressing NK-cell markers. The germline gives CDR1 DFQATT, CDR2 SNEGSKA (reference sequence). CDR3 length equals 14 residues. cDNA encoding TCR beta was synthesized via 5'RACE template switching incorporating UMIs. Following a re-call of the 5' RACE reads, TCRdb has one entry per CDR3 protein and lacks DNA. The table gives 500,000 to 700,000 distinct CDR3 sequences; the top ten clones make up around 3.3% of it. Overall study findings and caveats: Four donors' CD3+CD56-NKG2C+ cells were dominated by the same clonotypes.

Note on this clonotype: Its antigen is undetermined.

The specimen sequenced was blood T cells: a sorted CD56 or NKG2C T cell subset, CD4+ or CD8+ T cells, or bulk PBMC T cells (not recorded which). This chain joins TRBV20-1 and TRBJ2-3; the D call from TCRdb, TRBD2, cannot be confirmed without DNA. This sequence originates from a young man in good health. The CDR3 spells CSAKSGLTTDTQYF.